These 21 T cell receptor beta chains came from one sample sequenced in a study of shared clonotypes between healthy human individuals. This table comes from immunoSEQ multiplex PCR, and its TCRdb copy is limited to in-frame clones, with some not included. The repertoire holds approximately 2,300,000 clones, under 95% seen once, with 0.3% to 0.45% in the top ten. Sample: naive CD4+ T cells from PBMCs. Documented subset: CD45RA+ positively selected. The receptors come from a man between 18 and 35 years old in good health. Some clones in this sample may be carry-over from other donors' samples.

The chain has TRBV11-2 and TRBJ2-7; 13 nucleotides align to TRBD2. The CDR3 has 16 amino acids. V was clipped by 4 bases and J by 7 bases; unmatched bases: 10. In germline, CDR1 is SGHAT, CDR2 FQNNGV. CDR3 loop: CASSSPRLAGGMEQYF. The CDR3, as DNA: TGTGCCAGCAGCTCCCCCCGACTAGCGGGAGGAATGGAGCAGTACTTC.

This chain connects TRBV27 to TRBJ2-7; D is unclear. The CDR3 has 12 amino acids. Germline V gene data show CDR1 as MNHEY and CDR2 as SMNVEV (reference sequence). V gave up 4 bases and J gave up 3 bases, with 7 bases separating them. The CDR3 spells CASSSRFYEQYF. In DNA form, the CDR3 reads TGTGCCAGCAGTTCGCGCTTCTACGAGCAGTACTTC.

The chain is built from TRBV7-9 and TRBJ1-1, with D unresolved. V dropped 3 bases and J dropped 0 bases, with 8 bases sitting between them. From germline, CDR1 is SEHNR and CDR2 FQNEAQ (reference sequence). The CDR3 consists of 14 residues. CDR3 amino acids: CASSFSAMNTEAFF. In DNA, the CDR3 is TGTGCCAGCAGCTTCTCAGCGATGAACACTGAAGCTTTCTTT.

The gene calls are TRBV19 and TRBJ1-2, with D possibly being TRBD1 (5 bases). This CDR3 is built from 12 residues. Germline values: CDR1 LNHDA, CDR2 SQIVND (reference sequence). V lost 6 bases, J lost 4 bases, and 9 bases lay in between. CDR3 nucleotide sequence: TGTGCCAGTAGAGGACAACCCTATGGCTACACCTTC. This translates into CASRGQPYGYTF. Full variable domain (rest looked up from reference TRBV19 and TRBJ1-2): DGGITQSPKYLFRKEGQNVTLSCEQNLNHDAMYWYRQDPGQGLRLIYYSQIVNDFQKGDIAEGYSVSREKKESFPLTVTSAQKNPTAFYLCASRGQPYGYTFGSGTRLTVV.

This chain links TRBV6-5 with TRBJ2-1, with 7 bases that match TRBD1. Germline CDR1 is MNHEY and CDR2 is SVGAGI. J gave up 6 bases and V 6 bases, and 8 bases lay outside the gene matches. The CDR3 is 14 residues long. The CDR3 sequence is CASSPLSGGNEQFF. As DNA, the CDR3 is TGTGCCAGCAGCCCGCTGTCAGGGGGCAATGAGCAGTTCTTC.

This chain joins TRBV9 and TRBJ2-2, with 14 bases fitting TRBD2. J was trimmed by 6 bases and V by 5 bases; bases with no gene match: 6. CDR3 length equals 16 residues. Germline-derived CDR1 and CDR2 are SGDLS and YYNGEE. CDR3 bases: TGTGCCAGCAGACCTCAGGGACTAGCGGGAGCCGGGGAGCTGTTTTTT. Protein product: CASRPQGLAGAGELFF.

This clone has a single count. The J gene is TRBJ2-1, the V gene TRBV7-9; no firm D call. V dropped 2 bases and J dropped 9 bases, with 14 bases sitting between them. The CDR3 has 14 residues. Germline V gene data show CDR1 as SEHNR and CDR2 as FQNEAQ (reference sequence). The CDR3 spells CASSLLYIQAEQFF. In DNA form, the CDR3 reads TGTGCCAGCAGCTTACTTTACATCCAGGCTGAGCAGTTCTTC.

The chain uses TRBV25-1 and TRBJ1-1; TRBD1 is a possible D gene (5 bases). The CDR3 has 13 residues. V gave up 0 bases and J gave up 11 bases, with 13 bases separating them. In germline, CDR1 is MGHDK, CDR2 SYGVNS. CDR3 in DNA: TGTGCCAGCAGTGAATATCAGGGTGAGGGGGCTTTCTTT. It codes for CASSEYQGEGAFF.

The V and J genes are TRBV28 and TRBJ2-1; 12 nucleotides align to TRBD2. The CDR3 is 16 residues long. Germline V gives CDR1 MDHEN, CDR2 SYDVKM. V gave up 5 bases and J gave up 7 bases; unmatched junction bases: 9. The CDR3 protein is CASSPSSGLAGNEQFF. CDR3 DNA: TGTGCCAGCAGTCCCTCCTCCGGACTAGCGGGAAATGAGCAGTTCTTC.

The V gene is TRBV7-3, the J gene TRBJ1-2; 7 nucleotides line up with TRBD1. The length of the CDR3 is 16 residues. The germline gives CDR1 SGHTA, CDR2 FQGTGA. Trimming at V came to 5 bases and at J to 2 bases, leaving 11 bases not matched to a gene. The CDR3, as DNA: TGTGCCAGCAGCAGAGGAAACAGGGGATCCAACTATGGCTACACCTTC. It yields the protein CASSRGNRGSNYGYTF.

This chain joins TRBV5-8 and TRBJ2-7, with D possibly TRBD2 on 6 matching bases. The V gene's germline CDR1 is SGHTS and CDR2 YDEGEE. V was trimmed by 2 bases and J by 5 bases, leaving 11 bases between them. The CDR3 is made up of 13 amino acids. CDR3 amino acids: CASSFRGTHEQYF. DNA for the CDR3: TGTGCCAGCAGCTTCCGCGGGACCCACGAGCAGTACTTC.

V is TRBV6-5 and J is TRBJ2-1, with D uncertain. Germline CDR1 reads MNHEY; CDR2 reads SVGAGI. The CDR3 is made up of 15 amino acids. Trimming removed 5 bases from V and 0 bases from J, with 11 bases in between. The CDR3 DNA sequence: TGTGCCAGCAGTCCCTTCCGTAGCTCCTACAATGAGCAGTTCTTC. This codes for CASSPFRSSYNEQFF.

This chain joins TRBV6-5 and TRBJ2-7; possible D gene TRBD2, 6 bases. Germline CDR1 and CDR2: MNHEY and SVGAGI. Trimming removed 0 bases from V and 3 bases from J, with 9 bases in between. The CDR3 sequence is 14 residues long. CDR3 nucleotide sequence: TGTGCCAGCAGTTACTCGGGGGGAAACTACGAGCAGTACTTC. Translation: CASSYSGGNYEQYF.

The chain uses TRBV2 and TRBJ2-7; D is perhaps TRBD1 (6 bases). There are 14 residues in the CDR3. The V end lost 3 bases, the J end lost 7 bases, and 16 bases lay between the germline ends. Germline loops: CDR1 SNHLY, CDR2 FYNNEI. The CDR3 protein is CASSDRGGQTEQYF. CDR3 nucleotide sequence: TGTGCCAGCAGTGATAGGGGCGGACAGACGGAGCAGTACTTC. Full variable domain (rest looked up from reference TRBV2 and TRBJ2-7): EPEVTQTPSHQVTQMGQEVILRCVPISNHLYFYWYRQILGQKVEFLVSFYNNEISEKSEIFDDQFSVERPDGSNFTLKIRSTKLEDSAMYFCASSDRGGQTEQYFGPGTRLTVT.

This rearrangement joins TRBV28 to TRBJ1-4; D might be TRBD1 (5 bases). Trimming shortened V by 5 bases and J by 5 bases, and 18 bases separated the two germline ends. Germline loops: CDR1 MDHEN, CDR2 SYDVKM. The CDR3 has 16 residues. The CDR3, as DNA: TGTGCCAGCAGTACATCCGGCGGGACGCCAAATGAAAAACTGTTTTTT. It specifies CASSTSGGTPNEKLFF.

This chain connects TRBV15 to TRBJ2-2, with D unresolved. The CDR3 totals 16 residues. CDR1 is LNHNV, CDR2 YYDKDF, per germline (reference sequence). Trimming left V 1 base short and J 5 bases short, with 14 bases between. The CDR3 protein is CATSRGLDPMTGELFF. CDR3 sequence (DNA): TGTGCCACCAGCAGAGGCCTAGACCCCATGACCGGGGAGCTGTTTTTT.

The chain uses TRBV15 and TRBJ1-4; TRBD1 aligns across 8 bases. CDR3 size: 17 residues. V trimming: 1 base; J trimming: 1 base; junction bases outside the gene matches: 5. Germline lookup yields CDR1 LNHNV and CDR2 YYDKDF (reference sequence). CDR3 coding DNA: TGTGCCACCAGCAGAGGGGACAGGAGTCGAACTAATGAAAAACTGTTTTTT. It encodes CATSRGDRSRTNEKLFF.

DNA of the CDR3: TGTGCCAGCAGTCCGGCCGTGGGCAGGGAGCGCCCTGGAAACACCATATATTTT. Encoded protein: CASSPAVGRERPGNTIYF. The chain links TRBV27 to TRBJ1-3, with D perhaps TRBD1 (5 bases). V was pared by 5 bases and J by 2 bases, with 22 bases between. The germline CDR1 and CDR2 sequences are MNHEY and SMNVEV (reference sequence). The CDR3 length is 18 residues.

Comment on this clone: Other nucleotide sequences from this sample produce the same CDR3. The chain recombines TRBV7-2 with TRBJ2-1; D remains ambiguous. V was shortened by 1 base and J by 0 bases, with 7 bases between the two germline ends. The CDR3 consists of 15 residues. The germline gives CDR1 SGHTA, CDR2 FQGNSA. The CDR3 loop is CASSLGASSYNEQFF. The CDR3 coding sequence is TGTGCCAGCAGCTTAGGGGCTAGCTCCTACAATGAGCAGTTCTTC.

The chain has TRBV4-2 and TRBJ1-2; 9 bases align to TRBD1. V lost 2 bases to trimming and J lost 6 bases; unmatched junction nucleotides: 10. The CDR3 is 16 amino acids. Germline values: CDR1 LGHNA, CDR2 YNFKEQ. CDR3 region: CASSQSGVRTGDGYTF. The CDR3 DNA sequence: TGTGCCAGCAGCCAATCAGGGGTCCGGACAGGGGATGGCTACACCTTC.

The rearrangement uses TRBV9 and TRBJ2-5; TRBD1 matches at 11 bases. This CDR3 has 14 residues. The V gene's germline CDR1 is SGDLS and CDR2 YYNGEE. Trimming removed 4 bases from V and 5 bases from J; junction bases left unmatched: 4. This chain's CDR3 is CASSSRTGGETQYF. CDR3 sequence (DNA): TGTGCCAGCAGCTCCAGGACAGGGGGCGAGACCCAGTACTTC.